This T cell receptor (beta chain) was sequenced for a study of blood T cells in healthy people across ages. Whole-study results and caveats: Measured against age, TCR beta diversity per million T cells decreased in a roughly linear manner. The diversity estimates, figures obtained from one million T cells, were considered underestimates.

Each sample yielded at least 6 million isolated PBMCs. This CDR3 is 13 amino acids long. Germline V gene data show CDR1 as ENHRY and CDR2 as SYGVKD. With 4 bases removed from V and 7 bases from J, the gap between germline ends came to 14 bases. Primed by a sample-barcoded 5' primer and a J-beta primer mix, a second PCR proceeded for about 6 to 11 cycles. TCRdb processed the 5' RACE reads anew with MiXCR; each CDR3 protein has one entry. The sample consists of about 1.4 million distinct CDR3 sequences, roughly 59% of them appearing once. As regards this clonotype: The antigen remains undetermined.

The clonotype originates from a man between 18 and 35 years old in good health. The sequencing sample was made of blood. The genes are TRBV10-3 and TRBJ2-7; D perhaps matches TRBD2 (7 bases). CDR3 in amino acids: CAISAGGYNEQYF. Here the CDR3 DNA reads TGTGCCATCAGTGCGGGGGGCTACAATGAGCAGTACTTC.